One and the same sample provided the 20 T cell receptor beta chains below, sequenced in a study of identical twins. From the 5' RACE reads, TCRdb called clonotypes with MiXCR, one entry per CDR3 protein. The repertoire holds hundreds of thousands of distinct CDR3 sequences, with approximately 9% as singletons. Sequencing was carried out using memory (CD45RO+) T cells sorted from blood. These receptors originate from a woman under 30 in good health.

Written as DNA, the CDR3 is TGTGCCAGCAGCTTACAGCGGGAGGGCCGAGGAGCGCAGTATTTT. Amino acids: CASSLQREGRGAQYF. The rearrangement joins TRBV11-2 to TRBJ2-3; TRBD2 agrees at 10 bases. The J segment lost 10 bases and the V segment lost 2 bases, leaving 9 bases of the junction unmatched. Germline assignment: CDR1 SGHAT and CDR2 FQNNGV. The CDR3 consists of 15 residues.

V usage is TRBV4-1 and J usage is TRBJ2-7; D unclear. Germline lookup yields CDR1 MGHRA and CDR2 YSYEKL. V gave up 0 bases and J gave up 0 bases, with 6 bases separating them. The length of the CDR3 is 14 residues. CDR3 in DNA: TGCGCCAGCAGCCAAGATAGGACCTCCTACGAGCAGTACTTC. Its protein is CASSQDRTSYEQYF.

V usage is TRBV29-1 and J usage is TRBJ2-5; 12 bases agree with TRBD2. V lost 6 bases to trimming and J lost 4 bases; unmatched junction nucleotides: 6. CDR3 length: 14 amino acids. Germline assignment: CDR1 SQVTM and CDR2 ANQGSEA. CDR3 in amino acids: CSVTSGGSGETQYF. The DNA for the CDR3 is TGCAGCGTGACTAGCGGGGGTTCGGGAGAGACCCAGTACTTC.

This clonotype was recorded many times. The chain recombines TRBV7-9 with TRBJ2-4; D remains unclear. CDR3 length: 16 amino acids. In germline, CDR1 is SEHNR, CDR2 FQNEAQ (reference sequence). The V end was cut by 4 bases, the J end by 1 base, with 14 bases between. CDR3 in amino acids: CASSSSPLGAKNIQYF. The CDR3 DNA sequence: TGTGCCAGCAGCTCATCACCCCTGGGGGCCAAAAACATTCAGTACTTC.

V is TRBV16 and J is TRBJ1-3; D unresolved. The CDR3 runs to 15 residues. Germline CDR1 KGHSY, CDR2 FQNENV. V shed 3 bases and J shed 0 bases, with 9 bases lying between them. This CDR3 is CASSQGRLSGNTIYF. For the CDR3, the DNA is TGTGCCAGCAGCCAGGGGAGACTCTCTGGAAACACCATATATTTT.

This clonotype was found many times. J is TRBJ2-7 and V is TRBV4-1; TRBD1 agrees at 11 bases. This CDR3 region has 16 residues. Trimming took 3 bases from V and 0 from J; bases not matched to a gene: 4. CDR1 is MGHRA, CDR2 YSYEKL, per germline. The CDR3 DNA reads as TGCGCCAGCAGCCAGGGACAGGGGGACAGCTCCTACGAGCAGTACTTC. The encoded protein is CASSQGQGDSSYEQYF.

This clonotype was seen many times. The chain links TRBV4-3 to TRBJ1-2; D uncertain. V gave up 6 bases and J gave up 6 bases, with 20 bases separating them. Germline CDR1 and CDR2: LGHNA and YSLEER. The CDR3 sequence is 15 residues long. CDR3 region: CASSSKIPLTDGYTF. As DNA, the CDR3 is TGCGCCAGCAGTTCCAAGATCCCTTTAACGGATGGCTACACCTTC.

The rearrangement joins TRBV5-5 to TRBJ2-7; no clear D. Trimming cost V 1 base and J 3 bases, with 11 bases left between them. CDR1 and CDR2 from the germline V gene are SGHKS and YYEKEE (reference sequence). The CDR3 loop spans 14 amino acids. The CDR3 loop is CASSLLVQSYEQYF. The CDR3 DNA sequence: TGTGCCAGCAGCTTGCTAGTTCAGAGCTACGAGCAGTACTTC. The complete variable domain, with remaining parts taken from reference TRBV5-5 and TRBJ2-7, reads DAGVTQSPTHLIKTRGQQVTLRCSPISGHKSVSWYQQVLGQGPQFIFQYYEKEERGRGNFPDRFSARQFPNYSSELNVNALLLGDSALYLCASSLLVQSYEQYFGPGTRLTVT.

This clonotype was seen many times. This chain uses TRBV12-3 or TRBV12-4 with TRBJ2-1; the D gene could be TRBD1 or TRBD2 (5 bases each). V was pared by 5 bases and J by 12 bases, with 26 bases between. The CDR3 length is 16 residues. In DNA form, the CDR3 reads TGTGCCAGCAGTCCCCTGGGGGAAATAACTCTAACGGCGCAGTTCTTC. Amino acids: CASSPLGEITLTAQFF.

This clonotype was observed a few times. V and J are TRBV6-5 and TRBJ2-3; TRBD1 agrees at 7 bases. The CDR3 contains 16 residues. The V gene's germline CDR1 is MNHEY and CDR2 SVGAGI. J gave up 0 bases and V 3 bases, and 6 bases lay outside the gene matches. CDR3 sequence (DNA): TGTGCCAGCAGTTATAGGGGGACAGCTAGCACAGATACGCAGTATTTT. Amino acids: CASSYRGTASTDTQYF.

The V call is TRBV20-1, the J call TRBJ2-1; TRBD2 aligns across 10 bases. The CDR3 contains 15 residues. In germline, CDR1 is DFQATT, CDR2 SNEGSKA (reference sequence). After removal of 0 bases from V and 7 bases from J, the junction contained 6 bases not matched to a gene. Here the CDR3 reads CSARDRRLAGNEQFF. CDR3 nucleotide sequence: TGCAGTGCTAGAGATAGACGACTAGCGGGTAATGAGCAGTTCTTC.

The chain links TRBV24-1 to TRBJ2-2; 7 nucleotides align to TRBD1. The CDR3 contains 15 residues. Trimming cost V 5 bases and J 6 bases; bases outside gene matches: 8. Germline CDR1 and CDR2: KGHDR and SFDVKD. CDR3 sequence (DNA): TGTGCCACCAGTGCAGACAGGGAAGCAGCCGGGGAGCTGTTTTTT. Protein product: CATSADREAAGELFF.

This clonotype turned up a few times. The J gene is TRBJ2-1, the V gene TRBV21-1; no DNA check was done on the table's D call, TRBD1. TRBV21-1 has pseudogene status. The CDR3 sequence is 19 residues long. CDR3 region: CASSIRTGGHGLPYNEQFF. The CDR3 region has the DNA TGTGCCAGCAGCATCCGGACAGGGGGCCACGGACTCCCCTACAATGAGCAGTTCTTC.

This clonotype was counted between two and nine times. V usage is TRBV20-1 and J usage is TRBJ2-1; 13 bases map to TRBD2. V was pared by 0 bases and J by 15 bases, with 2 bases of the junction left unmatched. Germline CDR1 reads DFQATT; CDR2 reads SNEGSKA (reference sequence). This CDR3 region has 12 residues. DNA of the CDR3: TGCAGTGCTAGAGATACTAGCGGGAGGGGGTTCTTC. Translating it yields CSARDTSGRGFF.

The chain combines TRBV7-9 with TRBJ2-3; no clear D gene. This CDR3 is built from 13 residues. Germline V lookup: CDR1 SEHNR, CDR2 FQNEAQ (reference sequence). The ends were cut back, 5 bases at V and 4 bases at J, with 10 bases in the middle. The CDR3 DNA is TGTGCCAGCAGCGTCGGTGCAGCAGATACGCAGTATTTT. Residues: CASSVGAADTQYF.

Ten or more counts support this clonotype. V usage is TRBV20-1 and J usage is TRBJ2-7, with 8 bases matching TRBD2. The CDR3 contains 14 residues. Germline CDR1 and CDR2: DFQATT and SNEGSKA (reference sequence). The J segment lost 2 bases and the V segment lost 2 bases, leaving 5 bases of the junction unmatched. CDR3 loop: CSARPAGAPYEQYF. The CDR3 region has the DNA TGCAGTGCTAGACCAGCGGGGGCCCCCTACGAGCAGTACTTC.

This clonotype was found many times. Written as DNA, the CDR3 is TGCGCCAGCAGCTTGCAAGCGGGAGATACGCAGTATTTT. This sequence encodes CASSLQAGDTQYF. This chain links TRBV5-1 with TRBJ2-3; perhaps TRBD2 as D (6 bases). The germline V gene has CDR1 SGHRS and CDR2 YFSETQ. This CDR3 spans 13 amino acids. Trimming took 1 base from V and 5 from J, leaving 8 bases between them.

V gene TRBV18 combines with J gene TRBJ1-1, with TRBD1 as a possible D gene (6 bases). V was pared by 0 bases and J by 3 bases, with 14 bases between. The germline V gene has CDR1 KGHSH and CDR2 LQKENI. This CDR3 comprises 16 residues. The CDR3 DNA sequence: TGTGCCAGCTCACCACCCAGGGGCTCTCGGGACACTGAAGCTTTCTTT. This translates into CASSPPRGSRDTEAFF.

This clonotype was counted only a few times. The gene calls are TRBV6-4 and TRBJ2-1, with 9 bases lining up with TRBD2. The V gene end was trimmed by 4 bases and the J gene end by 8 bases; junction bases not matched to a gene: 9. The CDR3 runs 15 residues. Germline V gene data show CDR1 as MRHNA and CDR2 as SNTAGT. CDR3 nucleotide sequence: TGTGCCAGCAGTGTAGGGCTAGCGGGACACGATGAGCAGTTCTTC. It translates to CASSVGLAGHDEQFF.

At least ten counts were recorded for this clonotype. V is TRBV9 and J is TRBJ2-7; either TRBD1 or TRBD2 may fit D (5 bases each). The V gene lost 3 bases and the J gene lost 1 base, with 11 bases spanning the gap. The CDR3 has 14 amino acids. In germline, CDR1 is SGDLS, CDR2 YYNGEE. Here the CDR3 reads CASSARDGSYEQYF. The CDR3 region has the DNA TGTGCCAGCAGCGCCCGGGACGGGTCCTACGAGCAGTACTTC.